This entry lists 9 T cell receptor beta chains sequenced from one sample in a study of blood T cells in healthy people across ages. Combining a sample-barcoded 5' primer with a J-beta primer mix, a second PCR ran for roughly 7 to 11 cycles. TCRdb ran MiXCR on the 5' RACE reads and lists one entry per CDR3 protein. The sample has 600,000 or so distinct CDR3 sequences, roughly 30% seen once. Sequences were obtained from blood. The receptors derive from an elderly woman in good health.

The chain uses TRBV11-2 and TRBJ1-1; no firm D call. CDR1 SGHAT and CDR2 FQNNGV come from the germline V gene. This CDR3 is 15 amino acids long. Trimming cost V 3 bases and J 1 base, with 12 bases left between them. This CDR3 is CASSLGHSTNTEAFF. The CDR3, as DNA: TGTGCCAGCAGCTTGGGCCACTCGACGAACACTGAAGCTTTCTTT.

This clonotype was seen repeatedly, ten times or more. The J gene is TRBJ2-3, the V gene TRBV5-1; 9 bases are shared with TRBD2. Germline loops: CDR1 SGHRS, CDR2 YFSETQ. With 5 bases clipped from V and 2 bases from J, the junction kept 9 bases outside the gene matches. The CDR3 spans 16 residues. The CDR3 DNA is TGCGCCAGCAGTAGGGGCGGGGGGGCCACCACAGATACGCAGTATTTT. It encodes CASSRGGGATTDTQYF. Full variable domain (rest looked up from reference TRBV5-1 and TRBJ2-3): KAGVTQTPRYLIKTRGQQVTLSCSPISGHRSVSWYQQTPGQGLQFLFEYFSETQRNKGNFPGRFSGRQFSNSRSEMNVSTLELGDSALYLCASSRGGGATTDTQYFGPGTRLTVL.

The chain couples TRBV28 to TRBJ2-1, with D maybe TRBD1 (5 bases). The CDR3 is made up of 14 amino acids. Germline loops: CDR1 MDHEN, CDR2 SYDVKM. V was clipped by 5 bases and J by 10 bases, with 18 bases between them. Here the CDR3 reads CASSLGAPSYEQFF. The CDR3 bases are TGTGCCAGCAGTCTAGGGGCTCCCTCCTACGAGCAGTTCTTC.

Note on this clonotype: A much bigger clone sits one base away, suggesting this may be a read error. The chain joins TRBV3-1 to TRBJ2-5; D is perhaps TRBD2 (6 bases). Near its end, the DNA agrees better with TRBJ2-1, so the J call may be wrong. The germline V gene has CDR1 LGHDT and CDR2 YNNKEL (reference sequence). CDR3 length equals 16 residues. DNA for the CDR3: TGTGCCAGCAGCCCCCGGGGTAGCGGTGTTCAAGAGACCCAGTTCTTC. It translates to CASSPRGSGVQETQFF.

The V call is TRBV12-3 or TRBV12-4, the J call TRBJ1-1; D is ambiguous. Trimming took off 7 bases at V and 6 bases at J, with 15 bases between the two ends. The CDR3 runs 13 residues. This chain's CDR3 is CASTLIPAAEAFF. CDR3 DNA sequence: TGTGCCAGCACCCTCATACCGGCCGCTGAAGCTTTCTTT.

This clonotype was observed many times. The chain combines TRBV20-1 with TRBJ2-3, with 9 bases aligning to TRBD1. This CDR3 is built from 16 residues. Germline V gives CDR1 DFQATT, CDR2 SNEGSKA (reference sequence). DNA for the CDR3: TGCAGCGCGCAAAAAGGGGGACAGGGATTGACAGATACGCAGTATTTT. It yields the protein CSAQKGGQGLTDTQYF.

With regard to this clonotype: This may come from a read error, since a much larger clone is one base off. The chain recombines TRBV28 with TRBJ2-1, with TRBD1 as a possible D gene (5 bases). Trimming removed 5 bases from V and 9 bases from J, with 14 bases in between. CDR3 length: 13 amino acids. Germline CDR1 MDHEN, CDR2 SYDVKM. Here the CDR3 reads CASSPTVLSEQFF. The CDR3 nucleotides read TGTGCCAGCAGTCCGACAGTATTAAGTGAGCAGTTCTTC.

This clonotype occurred many times. The chain carries TRBV9 and TRBJ2-5, with a possible D match to TRBD1 (6 bases). The J call is in doubt because the DNA end fits TRBJ2-7 better. The germline V gene has CDR1 SGDLS and CDR2 YYNGEE. The CDR3 runs to 14 residues. In nucleotides, the CDR3 is TGTGCCAGCAGCGCCGGGACATTGGCCCACGAGCAGTACTTC. Translating gives CASSAGTLAHEQYF.

This clonotype came up many times. The CDR3 nucleotides read TGTGCCAGCAGCTTGACGACTAATCGGGAGACCCAGTACTTC. Protein sequence: CASSLTTNRETQYF. The genes are TRBV5-5 and TRBJ2-5; a possible D gene is TRBD2 (5 bases). From germline, CDR1 is SGHKS and CDR2 YYEKEE (reference sequence). The V end was cut by 1 base, the J end by 5 bases, with 12 bases between. There are 14 residues in the CDR3.